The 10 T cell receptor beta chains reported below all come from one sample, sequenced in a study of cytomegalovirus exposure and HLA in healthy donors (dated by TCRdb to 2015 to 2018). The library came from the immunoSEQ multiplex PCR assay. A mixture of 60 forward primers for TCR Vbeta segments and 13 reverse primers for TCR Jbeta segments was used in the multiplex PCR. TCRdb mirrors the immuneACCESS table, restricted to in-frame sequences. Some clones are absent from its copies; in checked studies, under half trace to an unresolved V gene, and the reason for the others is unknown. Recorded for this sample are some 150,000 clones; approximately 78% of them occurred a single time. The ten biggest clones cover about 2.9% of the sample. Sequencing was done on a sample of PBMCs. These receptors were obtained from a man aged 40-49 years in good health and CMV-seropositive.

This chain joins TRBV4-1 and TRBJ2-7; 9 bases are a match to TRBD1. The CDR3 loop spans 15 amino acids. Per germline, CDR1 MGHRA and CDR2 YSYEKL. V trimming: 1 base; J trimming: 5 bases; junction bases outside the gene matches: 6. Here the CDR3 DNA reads TGCGCCAGCAGCCAAGGGTGGGACAGGGTCGACGAGCAGTACTTC. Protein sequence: CASSQGWDRVDEQYF.

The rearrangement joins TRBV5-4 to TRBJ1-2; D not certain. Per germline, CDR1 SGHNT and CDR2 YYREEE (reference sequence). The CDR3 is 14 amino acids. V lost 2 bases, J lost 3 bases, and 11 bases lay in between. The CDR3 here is CASSFRGHDYGYTF. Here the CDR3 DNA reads TGTGCCAGCAGCTTCCGAGGGCACGACTATGGCTACACCTTC.

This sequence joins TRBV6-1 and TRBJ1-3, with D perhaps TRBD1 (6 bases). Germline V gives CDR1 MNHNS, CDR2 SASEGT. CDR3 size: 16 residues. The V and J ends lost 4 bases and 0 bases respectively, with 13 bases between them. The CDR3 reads CASSGTAPSSGNTIYF. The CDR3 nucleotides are TGTGCCAGCAGTGGGACAGCCCCATCCTCTGGAAACACCATATATTTT.

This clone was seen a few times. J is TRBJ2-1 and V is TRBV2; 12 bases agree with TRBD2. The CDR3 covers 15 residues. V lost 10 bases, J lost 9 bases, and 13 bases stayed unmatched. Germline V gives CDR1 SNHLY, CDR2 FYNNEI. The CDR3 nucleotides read TGTGCCACACAGCTAGAACTAGCGGGAGGAGGTGAGCAGTTCTTC. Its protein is CATQLELAGGGEQFF.

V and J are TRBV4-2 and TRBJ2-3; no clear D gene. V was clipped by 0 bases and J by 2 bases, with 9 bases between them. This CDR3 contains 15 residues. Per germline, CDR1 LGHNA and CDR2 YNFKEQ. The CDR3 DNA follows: TGTGCCAGCAGCCAAGAGTCCCGGTACACAGATACGCAGTATTTT. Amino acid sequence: CASSQESRYTDTQYF.

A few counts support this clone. CDR3 in amino acids: CASSDKETQYF. In nucleotides, the CDR3 is TGTGCCAGCAGTGACAAAGAGACCCAGTACTTC. The genes are TRBV2 and TRBJ2-5; no clear D. CDR1 and CDR2 from the germline V gene are SNHLY and FYNNEI. The CDR3 has 11 residues. V lost 3 bases and J lost 3, with 2 bases in between.

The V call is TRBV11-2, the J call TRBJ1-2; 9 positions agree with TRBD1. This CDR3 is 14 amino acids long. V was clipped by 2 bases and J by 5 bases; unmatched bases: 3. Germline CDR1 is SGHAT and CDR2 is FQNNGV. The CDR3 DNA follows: TGTGCCAGCAGCTTACTAGGACAGGGGTATGGCTACACCTTC. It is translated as CASSLLGQGYGYTF.

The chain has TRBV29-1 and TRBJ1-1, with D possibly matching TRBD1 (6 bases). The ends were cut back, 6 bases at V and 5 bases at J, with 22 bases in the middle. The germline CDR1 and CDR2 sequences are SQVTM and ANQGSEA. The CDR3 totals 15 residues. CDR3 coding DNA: TGCAGCGTCGGTTTCGGGGCAGGGGCCCGTACTGAAGCTTTCTTT. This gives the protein CSVGFGAGARTEAFF.

CDR3 in DNA: TGCAGCGTGGAGACAGCTTTGAACACTGAAGCTTTCTTT. Encoded protein: CSVETALNTEAFF. The chain recombines TRBV29-1 with TRBJ1-1, with D perhaps TRBD1 (5 bases). Trimming cost V 6 bases and J 0 bases, with 11 bases left between them. This CDR3 region has 13 residues. Germline CDR1 and CDR2: SQVTM and ANQGSEA. The full variable domain, completed using reference TRBV29-1 and TRBJ1-1, is SAVISQKPSRDICQRGTSLTIQCQVDSQVTMMFWYRQQPGQSLTLIATANQGSEATYESGFVIDKFPISRPNLTFSTLTVSNMSPEDSSIYLCSVETALNTEAFFGQGTRLTVV.

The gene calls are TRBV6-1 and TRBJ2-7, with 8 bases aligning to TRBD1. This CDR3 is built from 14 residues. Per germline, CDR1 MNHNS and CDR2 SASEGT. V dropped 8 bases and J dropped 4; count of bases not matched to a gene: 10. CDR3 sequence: CASPQGQEDYEQYF. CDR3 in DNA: TGTGCCAGCCCCCAGGGACAGGAGGATTACGAGCAGTACTTC.